The next 29 T cell receptor beta chains were all read from a single sample in a study of human T cells and chemical hapten exposure. This sample's time point: patch test 3, about 24 weeks after DPC sensitization. Described treatment: therapeutic diphenylcyclopropenone sensitization with weekly scalp DPC. TCRdb re-called the RACE reads with MiXCR, one entry per CDR3 protein. Altogether roughly 200,000 distinct CDR3 sequences are present, around 25% being singletons, with the ten largest covering 2.5%. The sequenced sample was whole blood, obtained in connection with sensitization to the hapten diphenylcyclopropenone (DPC). The receptor source for this set is a woman aged 40 to 49 with alopecia areata. Some clones in this sample may be carry-over from other donors' samples.

This rearrangement joins TRBV5-6 to TRBJ1-2; maybe TRBD1 (6 bases). The CDR3 is 14 amino acids. The germline V and J ends were trimmed by 2 bases and 0 bases, with 8 bases remaining between them. Germline V gene lookup returns CDR1 SGHDT and CDR2 YYEEEE. CDR3 DNA: TGTGCCAGCAGCTTCAGGGGACCTAACTATGGCTACACCTTC. Its protein product is CASSFRGPNYGYTF.

The genes are TRBV18 and TRBJ2-2, with D perhaps matching TRBD2 (6 bases). The V end was cut by 4 bases, the J end by 6 bases, with 12 bases between. This CDR3 is built from 14 residues. The germline CDR1 and CDR2 sequences are KGHSH and LQKENI. In nucleotides, the CDR3 is TGTGCCAGCTCACTACCACTAGCTGCCGGGGAGCTGTTTTTT. This gives the protein CASSLPLAAGELFF.

V usage is TRBV3-1 and J usage is TRBJ2-1; no clear D gene. Germline loops: CDR1 LGHDT, CDR2 YNNKEL (reference sequence). The CDR3 contains 12 residues. The V end lost 4 bases, the J end lost 7 bases, and 8 bases lay between the germline ends. In DNA form, the CDR3 reads TGTGCCAGCAGCCGAGTAGGAAATGAGCAGTTCTTC. Translating gives CASSRVGNEQFF.

This clonotype was seen only a few times. The chain recombines TRBV10-3 with TRBJ2-2, with a possible D match to TRBD1 (6 bases). This CDR3 spans 14 amino acids. Germline values: CDR1 ENHRY, CDR2 SYGVKD. V was shortened by 2 bases and J by 6 bases, with 10 bases between the two germline ends. CDR3: CAISENGQSGELFF. CDR3 in DNA: TGTGCCATCAGTGAGAACGGACAGTCCGGGGAGCTGTTTTTT.

The table lists this clonotype with a few counts. The chain links TRBV2 to TRBJ2-7, with 10 bases aligning to TRBD2. Germline V gene lookup returns CDR1 SNHLY and CDR2 FYNNEI. The CDR3 runs 16 residues. V lost 6 bases and J lost 5; bases outside the gene matches: 13. As DNA, the CDR3 is TGTGCCAGCAGGAAGTCCAGCGGGAGGGCCTTAGACGAGCAGTACTTC. Protein product: CASRKSSGRALDEQYF.

This clonotype was picked up many times. V gene TRBV3-1 combines with J gene TRBJ2-1, with 8 positions matching TRBD2. The CDR3 has 17 amino acids. Germline CDR1 and CDR2: LGHDT and YNNKEL (reference sequence). V lost 5 bases, J lost 0 bases, and 9 bases stayed unmatched. CDR3 residues: CASSSSTSGRSYNEQFF. CDR3 nucleotides: TGTGCCAGCAGCTCCTCTACTAGCGGTCGCTCCTACAATGAGCAGTTCTTC.

This clonotype was found a few times. The chain is built from TRBV10-3 and TRBJ2-7; a possible D gene is TRBD1 (6 bases). There are 14 residues in the CDR3. Trimming took 2 bases from V and 4 from J, leaving 12 bases between them. Germline assignment: CDR1 ENHRY and CDR2 SYGVKD. CDR3 region: CAISEGTWRYEQYF. In DNA, the CDR3 is TGTGCCATCAGTGAGGGGACATGGCGGTACGAGCAGTACTTC.

This clonotype was seen a handful of times. CDR3 loop: CASSLLAGGYQETQYF. The CDR3 DNA sequence: TGTGCCAGCAGCTTACTAGCGGGAGGGTACCAAGAGACCCAGTACTTC. V is TRBV7-2 and J is TRBJ2-5; 12 nucleotides agree with TRBD2. V shed 2 bases and J 0 bases; nucleotides not matched to a gene: 1. Germline CDR1 and CDR2: SGHTA and FQGNSA. The CDR3 has 16 amino acids.

The V and J genes are TRBV2 and TRBJ2-3, with D tentatively TRBD2 (5 bases). Trimming cost V 7 bases and J 0 bases, with 14 bases left between them. The germline CDR1 and CDR2 sequences are SNHLY and FYNNEI. This CDR3 contains 15 residues. Here the CDR3 reads CASNRRGYSTDTQYF. DNA for the CDR3: TGTGCCAGCAACCGGAGAGGGTATAGCACAGATACGCAGTATTTT. Together with reference TRBV2 and TRBJ2-3, the CDR3 gives the full variable domain: EPEVTQTPSHQVTQMGQEVILRCVPISNHLYFYWYRQILGQKVEFLVSFYNNEISEKSEIFDDQFSVERPDGSNFTLKIRSTKLEDSAMYFCASNRRGYSTDTQYFGPGTRLTVL.

This chain links TRBV15 with TRBJ1-5, with 10 bases that match TRBD1. V shed 1 base, J shed 7 bases, and the junction held 4 bases outside the gene matches. The germline gives CDR1 LNHNV, CDR2 YYDKDF (reference sequence). The CDR3 runs to 15 residues. The DNA for the CDR3 is TGTGCCACCAGCAGAGTGACAGGGGGCGGGCAGCCCCAGCATTTT. Its protein is CATSRVTGGGQPQHF.

The J gene is TRBJ2-7, the V gene TRBV7-9; 14 bases are a match to TRBD2. CDR1 is SEHNR and CDR2 is FQNEAQ in the germline V gene (reference sequence). The CDR3 is 15 residues long. The V gene end was trimmed by 5 bases and the J gene end by 5 bases; junction bases not matched to a gene: 5. CDR3 sequence: CASSPGLAGAHEQYF. The CDR3 DNA reads TGTGCCAGCAGCCCGGGACTAGCGGGAGCCCACGAGCAGTACTTC.

This clonotype was observed at least ten times. J is TRBJ2-1 and V is TRBV27; D perhaps matches TRBD1 (5 bases). The germline V gene has CDR1 MNHEY and CDR2 SMNVEV (reference sequence). This CDR3 region has 16 residues. Trimming left V 7 bases short and J 5 bases short, with 21 bases between. Here the CDR3 reads CASTRNQVPRDNEQFF. In nucleotides, the CDR3 is TGTGCCAGCACACGAAATCAGGTTCCCAGGGACAATGAGCAGTTCTTC.

The rearrangement links TRBV4-2 to TRBJ2-7, with 8 bases identical to TRBD2. Looked up from germline, CDR1 is LGHNA and CDR2 is YNFKEQ. With 3 bases clipped from V and 0 bases from J, the junction kept 4 bases outside the gene matches. The CDR3 consists of 15 residues. The CDR3 region is CASSQDGTSSYEQYF. CDR3 nucleotide sequence: TGTGCCAGCAGCCAGGACGGGACTAGCTCCTACGAGCAGTACTTC.

The chain has TRBV6-5 and TRBJ2-1; 7 bases fit TRBD2. Per the germline V gene, CDR1 is MNHEY and CDR2 is SVGAGI. The ends lost 7 bases at V and 7 bases at J; junction bases unmatched: 7. This CDR3 comprises 13 residues. The CDR3 DNA reads TGTGCCAGCAATCGGCGGGAGCAAAATGAGCAGTTCTTC. Amino acid sequence: CASNRREQNEQFF.

The chain is built from TRBV4-1 and TRBJ1-6; D is possibly TRBD1 (5 bases). V shed 3 bases and J shed 3 bases, with 6 bases lying between them. Per germline, CDR1 MGHRA and CDR2 YSYEKL. The CDR3 covers 14 residues. The CDR3 DNA reads as TGCGCCAGCAGCCAGAGGGGCTATAATTCACCCCTCCACTTT. This encodes CASSQRGYNSPLHF.

This clonotype was detected a few times. This sequence joins TRBV4-1 and TRBJ2-3; D may be TRBD2 (6 bases). The CDR3 totals 15 residues. Between the trimmed V and J ends, which lost 0 bases and 1 base, there was a span of 8 bases. CDR1 is MGHRA, CDR2 YSYEKL, per germline. The CDR3 region is CASSQDPSGTDTQYF. CDR3 bases: TGCGCCAGCAGCCAAGATCCTAGCGGCACAGATACGCAGTATTTT.

The chain joins TRBV6-5 to TRBJ2-5; D possibly matches TRBD1 or TRBD2 (7 bases each). This CDR3 region has 12 residues. Germline CDR1 is MNHEY and CDR2 is SVGAGI. V lost 5 bases, J lost 10 bases, and 14 bases lay in between. The CDR3 nucleotides read TGTGCCAGCAGTGGCACAGGGGAGGGCCAGTACTTC. This encodes CASSGTGEGQYF.

The chain has TRBV7-9 and TRBJ2-5, with a possible D match to TRBD2 (6 bases). Germline V CDR1 and CDR2: SEHNR, FQNEAQ (reference sequence). Deletions cut 5 bases from V and 5 bases from J, with 27 bases between. CDR3 length: 18 amino acids. CDR3 amino acids: CASSHPIGLTMSWETQYF. Written as DNA, the CDR3 is TGTGCCAGCAGCCATCCGATCGGACTAACCATGTCTTGGGAGACCCAGTACTTC.

In its sample, this clonotype was seen many times. This chain connects TRBV20-1 to TRBJ2-2; weak D call: TRBD2 (5 bases). The CDR3 is 14 amino acids. Trimming left V 1 base short and J 4 bases short, with 10 bases between. The germline CDR1 and CDR2 sequences are DFQATT and SNEGSKA (reference sequence). In nucleotides, the CDR3 is TGCAGTGCTAGAGTGGGAGTTGGCACCGGGGAGCTGTTTTTT. Translating gives CSARVGVGTGELFF.

The V gene is TRBV13, the J gene TRBJ1-2; tentative D call: TRBD1 (6 bases). Germline CDR1 and CDR2: PRHDT and FYEKMQ (reference sequence). CDR3 length: 14 residues. Between the trimmed V and J ends, which lost 5 bases and 3 bases, there was a span of 13 bases. CDR3 DNA sequence: TGTGCCAGCAGCCCAGGGCCAGGGGACTATGGCTACACCTTC. This codes for CASSPGPGDYGYTF.

This clonotype has only one observation. The rearrangement links TRBV27 to TRBJ2-7, with no clear D. CDR3 length: 13 amino acids. Trimming cost V 6 bases and J 0 bases, with 9 bases left between them. Germline CDR1 and CDR2: MNHEY and SMNVEV (reference sequence). CDR3 amino acids: CASRSANSYEQYF. The DNA for the CDR3 is TGTGCCAGCAGATCAGCGAACTCCTACGAGCAGTACTTC.

V is TRBV10-3 and J is TRBJ1-2; TRBD1 matches at 8 bases. Germline loops: CDR1 ENHRY, CDR2 SYGVKD. V lost 4 bases, J lost 8 bases, and 6 bases stayed unmatched. This CDR3 is built from 13 residues. The CDR3: CAISGDRTRGYTF. CDR3 sequence (DNA): TGTGCCATCAGTGGGGACAGGACGCGCGGCTACACCTTC.

This chain links TRBV6-4 with TRBJ2-2; TRBD2 matches 12 bases. Germline trimming cut 4 bases from V and 1 base from J; bases unmatched to any gene: 1. The germline CDR1 and CDR2 sequences are MRHNA and SNTAGT. CDR3 length: 16 residues. The CDR3 DNA follows: TGTGCCAGCAGTGGGACTAGCGGGATGAACACCGGGGAGCTGTTTTTT. It translates to CASSGTSGMNTGELFF.

The chain employs TRBV6-2 or TRBV6-3 and TRBJ2-1, with 15 positions matching TRBD2. V lost 6 bases to trimming and J lost 2 bases; unmatched junction nucleotides: 11. There are 19 residues in the CDR3. The germline V gene encodes CDR1 MNHEY and CDR2 SVGEGT. CDR3 loop: CASSSLGLAGGGAYNEQFF. For the CDR3, the DNA is TGTGCCAGCAGCTCCCTGGGACTAGCGGGAGGCGGGGCCTACAATGAGCAGTTCTTC.

This clonotype was counted between two and nine times. V and J are TRBV9 and TRBJ2-3; D perhaps matches TRBD1 (7 bases). There are 19 residues in the CDR3. The germline CDR1 and CDR2 sequences are SGDLS and YYNGEE. Trimming cost V 0 bases and J 5 bases, with 25 bases left between them. This chain's CDR3 is CASSVAAGGSSLAKDTQYF. The CDR3 nucleotides read TGTGCCAGCAGCGTAGCAGCAGGGGGATCAAGTCTAGCGAAAGATACGCAGTATTTT. The variable domain in full, completed from reference TRBV9 and TRBJ2-3, reads DSGVTQTPKHLITATGQRVTLRCSPRSGDLSVYWYQQSLDQGLQFLIQYYNGEERAKGNILERFSAQQFPDLHSELNLSSLELGDSALYFCASSVAAGGSSLAKDTQYFGPGTRLTVL.

This clonotype was seen just once. The chain has TRBV4-2 and TRBJ2-7, with 8 bases aligning to TRBD2. The CDR3 is 16 residues long. V lost 0 bases to trimming and J lost 4 bases; unmatched junction nucleotides: 8. Germline CDR1 and CDR2: LGHNA and YNFKEQ. The CDR3 bases are TGTGCCAGCAGCCAAGAGGGGTCCGGGACTAGTTACGAGCAGTACTTC. It encodes CASSQEGSGTSYEQYF.

This clonotype was counted once. The chain employs TRBV5-1 and TRBJ2-3; D is possibly TRBD2 (5 bases). The CDR3 consists of 16 residues. Germline V gives CDR1 SGHRS, CDR2 YFSETQ. The V and J ends lost 0 bases and 2 bases respectively, with 13 bases between them. CDR3 residues: CASSLDQRSSTDTQYF. The CDR3, as DNA: TGCGCCAGCAGCTTGGACCAGCGGAGTTCCACAGATACGCAGTATTTT.

This clonotype appeared many times. J is TRBJ2-4 and V is TRBV7-2, with TRBD1 matching 7 bases. J was trimmed by 1 base and V by 5 bases; bases with no gene match: 5. The CDR3 covers 15 residues. The germline V gene has CDR1 SGHTA and CDR2 FQGNSA. CDR3 sequence: CASSNTGVAKNIQYF. CDR3 coding DNA: TGTGCCAGCAGCAACACAGGGGTGGCCAAAAACATTCAGTACTTC. The full variable domain, with the rest looked up from reference TRBV7-2 and TRBJ2-4, is GAGVSQSPSNKVTEKGKDVELRCDPISGHTALYWYRQSLGQGLEFLIYFQGNSAPDKSGLPSDRFSAERTGGSVSTLTIQRTQQEDSAVYLCASSNTGVAKNIQYFGAGTRLSVL.

Many counts were recorded for this clonotype. V is TRBV6-5 and J is TRBJ1-6, with no clear D. This CDR3 region has 18 residues. Trimming cost V 5 bases and J 6 bases, with 23 bases left between them. CDR1 is MNHEY and CDR2 is SVGAGI in the germline V gene. The CDR3 DNA sequence: TGTGCCAGCAGTGCCCCTAGGACCGGCTGGGGAGTTAATTCACCCCTCCACTTT. Translating gives CASSAPRTGWGVNSPLHF.